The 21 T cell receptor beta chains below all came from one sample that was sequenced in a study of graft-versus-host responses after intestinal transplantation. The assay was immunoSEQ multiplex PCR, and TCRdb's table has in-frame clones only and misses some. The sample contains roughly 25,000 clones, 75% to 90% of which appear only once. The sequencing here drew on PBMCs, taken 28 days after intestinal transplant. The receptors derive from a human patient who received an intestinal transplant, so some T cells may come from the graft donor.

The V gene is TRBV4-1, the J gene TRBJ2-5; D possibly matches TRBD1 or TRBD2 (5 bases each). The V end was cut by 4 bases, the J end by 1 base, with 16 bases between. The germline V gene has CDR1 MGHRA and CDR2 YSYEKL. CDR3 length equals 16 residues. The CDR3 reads CASSPSFRGRQETQYF. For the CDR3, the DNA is TGCGCCAGCAGCCCTAGTTTTAGGGGACGCCAAGAGACCCAGTACTTC.

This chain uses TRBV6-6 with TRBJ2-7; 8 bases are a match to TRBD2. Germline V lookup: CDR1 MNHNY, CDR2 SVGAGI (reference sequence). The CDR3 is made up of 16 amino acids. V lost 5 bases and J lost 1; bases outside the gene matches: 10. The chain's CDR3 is CASSPLSGSASYEQYF. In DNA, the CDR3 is TGTGCCAGCAGTCCGCTGAGCGGGAGTGCGTCCTACGAGCAGTACTTC.

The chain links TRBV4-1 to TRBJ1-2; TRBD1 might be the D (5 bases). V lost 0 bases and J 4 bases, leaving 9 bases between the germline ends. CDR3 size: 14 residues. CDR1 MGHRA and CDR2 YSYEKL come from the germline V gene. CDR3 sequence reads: CASSQEPGTYGYTF. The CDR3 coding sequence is TGCGCCAGCAGCCAAGAACCCGGGACCTATGGCTACACCTTC.

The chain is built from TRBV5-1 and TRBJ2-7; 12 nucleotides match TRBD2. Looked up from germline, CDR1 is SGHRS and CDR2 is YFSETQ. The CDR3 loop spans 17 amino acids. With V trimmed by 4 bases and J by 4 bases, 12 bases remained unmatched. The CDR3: CASSPRGASGRAYEQYF. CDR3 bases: TGCGCCAGCAGCCCCAGAGGGGCTAGCGGGAGGGCTTACGAGCAGTACTTC.

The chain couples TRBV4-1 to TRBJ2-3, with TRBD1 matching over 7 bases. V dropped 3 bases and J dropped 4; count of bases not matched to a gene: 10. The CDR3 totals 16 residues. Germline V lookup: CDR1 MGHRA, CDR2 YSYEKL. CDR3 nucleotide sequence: TGCGCCAGCAGCCAGGCACAGGGGAAGAGGCCAGATACGCAGTATTTT. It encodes CASSQAQGKRPDTQYF.

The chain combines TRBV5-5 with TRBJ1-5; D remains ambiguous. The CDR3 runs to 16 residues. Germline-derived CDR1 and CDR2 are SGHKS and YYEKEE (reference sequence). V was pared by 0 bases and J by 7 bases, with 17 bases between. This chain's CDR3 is CASSLGTGLKYQPQHF. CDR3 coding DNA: TGTGCCAGCAGCTTGGGTACCGGGCTTAAGTACCAGCCCCAGCATTTT.

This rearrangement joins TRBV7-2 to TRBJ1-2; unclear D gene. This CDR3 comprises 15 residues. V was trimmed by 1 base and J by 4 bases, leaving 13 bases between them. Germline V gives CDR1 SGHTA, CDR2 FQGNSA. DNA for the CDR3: TGTGCCAGCAGCTTAGGTCCCGGCGGTAGCTATGGCTACACCTTC. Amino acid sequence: CASSLGPGGSYGYTF.

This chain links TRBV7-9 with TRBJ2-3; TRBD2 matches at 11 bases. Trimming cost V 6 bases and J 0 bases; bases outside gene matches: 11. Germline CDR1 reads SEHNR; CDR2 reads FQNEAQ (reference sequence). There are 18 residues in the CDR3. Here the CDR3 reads CASSRSGRAYSSTDTQYF. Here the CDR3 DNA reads TGTGCCAGCAGTCGTAGCGGGAGGGCCTACTCTAGCACAGATACGCAGTATTTT.

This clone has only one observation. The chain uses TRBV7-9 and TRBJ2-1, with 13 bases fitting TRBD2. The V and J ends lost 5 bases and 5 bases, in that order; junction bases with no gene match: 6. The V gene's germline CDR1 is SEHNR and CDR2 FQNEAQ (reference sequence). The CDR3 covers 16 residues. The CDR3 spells CASSPTSGRAHNEQFF. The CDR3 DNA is TGTGCCAGCAGCCCCACTAGCGGGAGGGCCCACAATGAGCAGTTCTTC.

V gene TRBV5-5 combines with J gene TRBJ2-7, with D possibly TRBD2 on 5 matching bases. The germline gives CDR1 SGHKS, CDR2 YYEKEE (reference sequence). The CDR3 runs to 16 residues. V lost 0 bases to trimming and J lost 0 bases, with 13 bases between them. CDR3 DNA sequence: TGTGCCAGCAGCTTGGGACACTGGGAGAGCTCCTACGAGCAGTACTTC. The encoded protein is CASSLGHWESSYEQYF.

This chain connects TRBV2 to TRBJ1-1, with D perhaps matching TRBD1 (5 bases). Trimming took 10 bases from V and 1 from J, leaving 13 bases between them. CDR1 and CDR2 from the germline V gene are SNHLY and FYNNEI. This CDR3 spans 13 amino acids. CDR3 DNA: TGTGCCACCTCCAGGGCGACGAACACTGAAGCTTTCTTT. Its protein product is CATSRATNTEAFF. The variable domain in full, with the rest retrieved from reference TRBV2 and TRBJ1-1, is EPEVTQTPSHQVTQMGQEVILRCVPISNHLYFYWYRQILGQKVEFLVSFYNNEISEKSEIFDDQFSVERPDGSNFTLKIRSTKLEDSAMYFCATSRATNTEAFFGQGTRLTVV.

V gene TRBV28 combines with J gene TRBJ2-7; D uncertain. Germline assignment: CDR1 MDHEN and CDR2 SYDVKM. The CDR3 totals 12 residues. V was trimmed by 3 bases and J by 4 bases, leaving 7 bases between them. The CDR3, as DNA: TGTGCCAGCAGTTTCGTTGAGTACGAGCAGTACTTC. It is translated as CASSFVEYEQYF. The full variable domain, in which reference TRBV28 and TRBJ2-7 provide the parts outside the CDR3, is DVKVTQSSRYLVKRTGEKVFLECVQDMDHENMFWYRQDPGLGLRLIYFSYDVKMKEKGDIPEGYSVSREKKERFSLILESASTNQTSMYLCASSFVEYEQYFGPGTRLTVT.

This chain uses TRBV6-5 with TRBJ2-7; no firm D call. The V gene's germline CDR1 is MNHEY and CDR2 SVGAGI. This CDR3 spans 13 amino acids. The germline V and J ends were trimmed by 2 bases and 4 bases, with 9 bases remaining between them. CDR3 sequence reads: CASSYGNKYEQYF. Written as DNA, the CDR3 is TGTGCCAGCAGTTACGGGAACAAATACGAGCAGTACTTC.

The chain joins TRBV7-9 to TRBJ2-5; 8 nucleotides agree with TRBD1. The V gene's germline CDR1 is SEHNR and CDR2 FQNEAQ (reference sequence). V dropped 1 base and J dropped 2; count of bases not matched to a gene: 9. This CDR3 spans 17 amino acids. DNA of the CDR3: TGTGCCAGCAGCTTAGAGGGAGGACAGGGTGCGCAAGAGACCCAGTACTTC. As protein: CASSLEGGQGAQETQYF.

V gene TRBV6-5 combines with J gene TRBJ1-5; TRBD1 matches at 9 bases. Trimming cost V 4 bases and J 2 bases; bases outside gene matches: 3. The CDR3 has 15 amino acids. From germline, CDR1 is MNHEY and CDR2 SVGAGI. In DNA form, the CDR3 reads TGTGCCAGCAGTTTACAGGGGGCGGGCAATCAGCCCCAGCATTTT. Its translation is CASSLQGAGNQPQHF.

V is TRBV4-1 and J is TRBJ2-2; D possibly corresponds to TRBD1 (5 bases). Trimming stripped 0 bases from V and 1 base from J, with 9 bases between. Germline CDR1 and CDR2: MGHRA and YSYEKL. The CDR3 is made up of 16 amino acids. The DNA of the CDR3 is TGCGCCAGCAGCCAAGATTCCGGACAGAACACCGGGGAGCTGTTTTTT. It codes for CASSQDSGQNTGELFF.

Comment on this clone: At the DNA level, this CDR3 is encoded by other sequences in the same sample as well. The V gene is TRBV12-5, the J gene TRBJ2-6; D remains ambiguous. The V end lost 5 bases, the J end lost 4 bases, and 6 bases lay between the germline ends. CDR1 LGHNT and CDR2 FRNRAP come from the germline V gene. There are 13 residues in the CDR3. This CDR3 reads CASGLAGANVLTF. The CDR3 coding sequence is TGTGCTAGTGGTCTCGCAGGGGCCAACGTCCTGACTTTC. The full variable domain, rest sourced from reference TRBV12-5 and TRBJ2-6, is DARVTQTPRHKVTEMGQEVTMRCQPILGHNTVFWYRQTMMQGLELLAYFRNRAPLDDSGMPKDRFSAEMPDATLATLKIQPSEPRDSAVYFCASGLAGANVLTFGAGSRLTVL.

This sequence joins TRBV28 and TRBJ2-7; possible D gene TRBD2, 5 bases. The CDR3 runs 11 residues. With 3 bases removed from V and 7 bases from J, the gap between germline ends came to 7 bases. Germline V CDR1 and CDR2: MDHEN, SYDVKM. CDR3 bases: TGTGCCAGCAGTTTCAGGAGGGAGCAGTACTTC. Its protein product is CASSFRREQYF.

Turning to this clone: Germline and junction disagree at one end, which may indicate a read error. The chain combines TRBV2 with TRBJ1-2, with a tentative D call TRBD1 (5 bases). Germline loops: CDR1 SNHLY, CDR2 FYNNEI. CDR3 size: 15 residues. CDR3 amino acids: CASTEWGEGNYGYTF. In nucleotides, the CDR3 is TGTGCCAGCACTGAATGGGGGGAGGGTAACTATGGCTACACCTTC.

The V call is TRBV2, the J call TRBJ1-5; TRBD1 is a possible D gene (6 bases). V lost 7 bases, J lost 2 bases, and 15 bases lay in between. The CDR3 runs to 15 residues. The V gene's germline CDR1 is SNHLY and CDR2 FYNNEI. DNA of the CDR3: TGTGCCAGCAAGTGGCCGGGGGCGGGCAATCAGCCCCAGCATTTT. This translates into CASKWPGAGNQPQHF.

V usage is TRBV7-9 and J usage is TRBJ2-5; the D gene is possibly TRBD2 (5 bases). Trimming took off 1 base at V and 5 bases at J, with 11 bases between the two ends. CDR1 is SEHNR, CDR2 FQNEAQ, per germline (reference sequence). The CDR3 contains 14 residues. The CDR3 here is CASSLGVRGETQYF. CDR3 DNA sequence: TGTGCCAGCAGCTTAGGGGTACGAGGGGAGACCCAGTACTTC.